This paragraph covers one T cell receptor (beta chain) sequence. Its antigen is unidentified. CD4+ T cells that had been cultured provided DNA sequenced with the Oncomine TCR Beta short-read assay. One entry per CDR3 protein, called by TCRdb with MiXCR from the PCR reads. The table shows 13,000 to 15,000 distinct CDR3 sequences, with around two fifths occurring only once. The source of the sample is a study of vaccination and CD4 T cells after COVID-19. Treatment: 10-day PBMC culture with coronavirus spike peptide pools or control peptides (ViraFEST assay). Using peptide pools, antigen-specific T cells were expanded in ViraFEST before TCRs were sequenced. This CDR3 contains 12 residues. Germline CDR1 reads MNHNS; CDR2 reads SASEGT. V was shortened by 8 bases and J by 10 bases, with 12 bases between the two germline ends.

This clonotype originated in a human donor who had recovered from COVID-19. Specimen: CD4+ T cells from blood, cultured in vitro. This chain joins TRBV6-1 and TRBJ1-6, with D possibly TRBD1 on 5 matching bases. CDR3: CASARGASPLHF. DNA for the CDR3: TGTGCCAGCGCGAGGGGCGCATCACCCCTCCACTTT.